This is a list of T cell receptor beta chains from one sample in a study of Ad26.COV2.S vaccination and SARS-CoV-2 variants. Measured with immunoSEQ multiplex PCR; TCRdb has only the in-frame clones, and not every one. The top ten hold about 4% of the sample, which has a few hundred thousand clones, around nine tenths seen once. Sequencing used peripheral blood, obtained in a trial of Ad26.COV2.S vaccine versus placebo. These receptors all stem from a person between 18 and 59 years old who received the Ad26.COV2.S COVID-19 vaccine or a placebo. CDR3s include the opening cysteine and the closing phenylalanine or tryptophan. A D gene is named only where the DNA matches it firmly. Where a row states a size, it is once, few, many or the class of an expanded clone; other rows omit it.

d_gene: -; v_gene: TRBV11-3; abundance: -; j_gene: TRBJ2-5; CDR3nt: TGTGCCAGCAGCGCCCGGACCCAGACTTCGGAGACCCAGTACTTC; CDR3aa: CASSARTQTSETQYF
d_gene: TRBD1; v_gene: TRBV28; abundance: -; j_gene: TRBJ2-7; CDR3nt: TGTGCCAGCACCCCCGGACAGGGCTACGAGCAGTACTTC; CDR3aa: CASTPGQGYEQYF
d_gene: TRBD2; v_gene: TRBV19; abundance: -; j_gene: TRBJ2-5; CDR3nt: TGTGCCAGAACCCTGCGGACTAGGCTTTCCAACCAAGAGACCCAGTACTTC; CDR3aa: CARTLRTRLSNQETQYF
d_gene: TRBD1; v_gene: TRBV7-3; abundance: once; j_gene: TRBJ2-3; CDR3nt: TGTGCCAGCAGCTTTAGGTTGGGGACAGCCGTTGGGGAAGGCACAGATACGCAGTATTTT; CDR3aa: CASSFRLGTAVGEGTDTQYF
d_gene: -; v_gene: TRBV15; abundance: -; j_gene: TRBJ1-5; CDR3nt: TGTGCCACCAGCAGAGGGAGGGGCAATCAGCCCCAGCATTTT; CDR3aa: CATSRGRGNQPQHF
d_gene: -; v_gene: TRBV5-1; abundance: -; j_gene: TRBJ2-5; CDR3nt: TGCGCCAGCAGCTCAGCGACAGCACAAGAGACCCAGTACTTC; CDR3aa: CASSSATAQETQYF
d_gene: TRBD1; v_gene: TRBV7-9; abundance: -; j_gene: TRBJ2-1; CDR3nt: TGTGCCAGCAGCCCGATTCCAGGACAGGGGGACAATGAGCAGTTCTTC; CDR3aa: CASSPIPGQGDNEQFF
d_gene: -; v_gene: TRBV28; abundance: -; j_gene: TRBJ1-1; CDR3nt: TGTGCCAGCAGTCCAATCCATCCGGGGGCGTACACTGAAGCTTTCTTT; CDR3aa: CASSPIHPGAYTEAFF
d_gene: -; v_gene: TRBV3-1/TRBV3-2; abundance: -; j_gene: TRBJ1-4; CDR3nt: TGTGCCAGCAGCCAAGCCGACAGGAATGAAAAACTGTTTTTT; CDR3aa: CASSQADRNEKLFF
d_gene: TRBD1; v_gene: TRBV3-1/TRBV3-2; abundance: -; j_gene: TRBJ2-3; CDR3nt: TGTGCCAGCAGCCAAGATCGGACAGGAGGCACAGATACGCAGTATTTT; CDR3aa: CASSQDRTGGTDTQYF
d_gene: -; v_gene: TRBV27; abundance: -; j_gene: TRBJ2-5; CDR3nt: TGTGCCAGCATCCCCGGGGAGCAAGAGACCCAGTACTTC; CDR3aa: CASIPGEQETQYF
d_gene: TRBD2; v_gene: TRBV7-2; abundance: -; j_gene: TRBJ2-7; CDR3nt: TGTGCCAGCAGCCTGGAGCGGGGCCGTTACGAGCAGTACTTC; CDR3aa: CASSLERGRYEQYF
d_gene: -; v_gene: TRBV10-3; abundance: once; j_gene: TRBJ1-1; CDR3nt: TGTGCCATCAGTGGTGGACAATTTGAAGCTTTCTTT; CDR3aa: CAISGGQFEAFF
d_gene: -; v_gene: TRBV27; abundance: -; j_gene: TRBJ2-7; CDR3nt: TGTGCCAGTTCTTTATTTGTGGGAAGCTCCTACGAGCAGTACTTC; CDR3aa: CASSLFVGSSYEQYF
d_gene: TRBD2; v_gene: TRBV6-5; abundance: -; j_gene: TRBJ2-7; CDR3nt: TGTGCCAGCTATGTAGCGGGGGCAATCTACGAGCAGTACTTC; CDR3aa: CASYVAGAIYEQYF
d_gene: -; v_gene: TRBV19; abundance: -; j_gene: TRBJ1-6; CDR3nt: TGTGCCAGTAGTATTGGAGAAAATTCACCCCTCCACTTT; CDR3aa: CASSIGENSPLHF
d_gene: -; v_gene: TRBV7-3; abundance: -; j_gene: TRBJ2-6; CDR3nt: TGTGCCAGCAGCTTAAAGGCGGGGACACAATCTCTCTCTGGGGCCAACGTCCTGACTTTC; CDR3aa: CASSLKAGTQSLSGANVLTF
d_gene: -; v_gene: TRBV9; abundance: -; j_gene: TRBJ2-5; CDR3nt: TGTGCCAGCAGCGTAGACTTATACCAAGAGACCCAGTACTTC; CDR3aa: CASSVDLYQETQYF
d_gene: TRBD1; v_gene: TRBV5-1; abundance: -; j_gene: TRBJ1-1; CDR3nt: TGCGCCAGCAGCGGCGGACAGGGGGCGAGGGTGGCCACTGAAGCTTTCTTT; CDR3aa: CASSGGQGARVATEAFF
d_gene: -; v_gene: TRBV4-2; abundance: -; j_gene: TRBJ1-2; CDR3nt: TGTGCCAGCGGACCGGGCCACGGACGTAATGGCTACACCTTC; CDR3aa: CASGPGHGRNGYTF
d_gene: TRBD1; v_gene: TRBV19; abundance: -; j_gene: TRBJ1-5; CDR3nt: TGTGCCAGTAGTATACGGACAGGGGCCGACAATCAGCCCCAGCATTTT; CDR3aa: CASSIRTGADNQPQHF
d_gene: -; v_gene: TRBV7-2; abundance: -; j_gene: TRBJ1-6; CDR3nt: TGTGCCAGCAGCTTAGCGCTCGGGGGCGCTAATTCACCCCTCCACTTT; CDR3aa: CASSLALGGANSPLHF
d_gene: -; v_gene: TRBV29-1; abundance: -; j_gene: TRBJ2-7; CDR3nt: TGCAGCGTTGAATCGGCTTGGCCCATGGGAGGAGAGCAGTACTTC; CDR3aa: CSVESAWPMGGEQYF
d_gene: -; v_gene: TRBV7-6; abundance: -; j_gene: TRBJ1-6; CDR3nt: TGTGCCAGCAGCACCCCAGGTTCACCCCTCCACTTT; CDR3aa: CASSTPGSPLHF
d_gene: TRBD2; v_gene: TRBV9; abundance: -; j_gene: TRBJ2-5; CDR3nt: TGTGCCAGCAGCGTTCGGGGGGGCTGGGAGACCCAGTACTTC; CDR3aa: CASSVRGGWETQYF
d_gene: -; v_gene: TRBV7-9; abundance: -; j_gene: TRBJ2-2; CDR3nt: TGTGCCAGCAGCCACCTTGGGCGGGCCGGGGAGCTGTTTTTT; CDR3aa: CASSHLGRAGELFF
d_gene: -; v_gene: TRBV6-4; abundance: -; j_gene: TRBJ1-2; CDR3nt: TGTGCCAGCAGGCGGGAGACGGGTCTCAGTGGCTACACCTTC; CDR3aa: CASRRETGLSGYTF
d_gene: TRBD1; v_gene: TRBV2; abundance: -; j_gene: TRBJ2-4; CDR3nt: TGTGCCAGCAGTGAAGGGGACAGGGTTTTCAGCATTCAGTACTTC; CDR3aa: CASSEGDRVFSIQYF
d_gene: -; v_gene: TRBV9; abundance: -; j_gene: TRBJ1-1; CDR3nt: TGTGCCAGCAGCGTAGACCAGACAGGCCCTACTGAAGCTTTCTTT; CDR3aa: CASSVDQTGPTEAFF
d_gene: -; v_gene: TRBV5-5; abundance: -; j_gene: TRBJ1-3; CDR3nt: TGTGCCAGCAGCTTGGCGGGACTCCGGCTCGGAAACACCATATATTTT; CDR3aa: CASSLAGLRLGNTIYF
d_gene: TRBD1; v_gene: TRBV6-1; abundance: -; j_gene: TRBJ2-1; CDR3nt: TGTGCCAGCAGTGCCTCCGGGACAGGGAGGGGAATTGATGAGCAGTTCTTC; CDR3aa: CASSASGTGRGIDEQFF
d_gene: -; v_gene: TRBV7-2; abundance: -; j_gene: TRBJ2-7; CDR3nt: TGTGCCAGCAGCTTCGGGGGTCGGGAGCAGTACTTC; CDR3aa: CASSFGGREQYF
d_gene: -; v_gene: TRBV5-1; abundance: -; j_gene: TRBJ1-4; CDR3nt: TGCGCCAGCAGCTTGGAGGGAGGATTTAATGAAAAACTGTTTTTT; CDR3aa: CASSLEGGFNEKLFF
d_gene: -; v_gene: TRBV27; abundance: -; j_gene: TRBJ2-5; CDR3nt: TGTGCCAGCAGTTTATCCCCACCGGGAGAGACCCAGTACTTC; CDR3aa: CASSLSPPGETQYF
d_gene: -; v_gene: TRBV6-1; abundance: -; j_gene: TRBJ2-7; CDR3nt: TGTGCCAGCAGTGAAGCGCAAAGTTACTACGAGCAGTACTTC; CDR3aa: CASSEAQSYYEQYF
d_gene: TRBD2; v_gene: TRBV5-1; abundance: -; j_gene: TRBJ2-3; CDR3nt: TGCGCCAGCAGCTTGGCCCCCGGGGCGGGGGGCCGATCCACTAGCACAGATACGCAGTATTTT; CDR3aa: CASSLAPGAGGRSTSTDTQYF
d_gene: -; v_gene: TRBV7-9; abundance: -; j_gene: TRBJ2-7; CDR3nt: TGTGCCAGCAGCTCCGAAGGGCAGGCGGGGTACGAGCAGTACTTC; CDR3aa: CASSSEGQAGYEQYF
d_gene: -; v_gene: TRBV7-9; abundance: -; j_gene: TRBJ1-1; CDR3nt: TGTGCCAGCAGCTTAGTATCCGGGCACACTGAAGCTTTCTTT; CDR3aa: CASSLVSGHTEAFF
d_gene: -; v_gene: TRBV7-2; abundance: -; j_gene: TRBJ1-2; CDR3nt: TGTGCCAGCAGCTTACAGGGCGCCAACTATGGCTACACCTTC; CDR3aa: CASSLQGANYGYTF
d_gene: TRBD1; v_gene: TRBV12-3/TRBV12-4; abundance: few; j_gene: TRBJ1-2; CDR3nt: TGTGCCAGCAGCCAGACAGGGGGCAATGGCTACACCTTC; CDR3aa: CASSQTGGNGYTF
d_gene: -; v_gene: TRBV15; abundance: -; j_gene: TRBJ2-5; CDR3nt: TGTGCCACCAGCAGAGATTTGGGGGAGACCCAGTACTTC; CDR3aa: CATSRDLGETQYF
d_gene: TRBD2; v_gene: TRBV19; abundance: once; j_gene: TRBJ2-7; CDR3nt: TGTGCCAGTACTCTCCGGACTAGCGGGGGCGTGCAGTACTTC; CDR3aa: CASTLRTSGGVQYF
d_gene: -; v_gene: TRBV3-1/TRBV3-2; abundance: -; j_gene: TRBJ1-4; CDR3nt: TGTGCCAGCAGCCAAGGGGGACGTTTCGAAAAACTGTTTTTT; CDR3aa: CASSQGGRFEKLFF
d_gene: -; v_gene: TRBV28; abundance: -; j_gene: TRBJ2-6; CDR3nt: TGTGCCAGCAGTTTAGCCCGAGGGTGGGCTGGGGCCAACGTCCTGACTTTC; CDR3aa: CASSLARGWAGANVLTF
d_gene: -; v_gene: TRBV6-5; abundance: -; j_gene: TRBJ1-1; CDR3nt: TGTGCCAGCACCCCTGACCCCTACACTGAAGCTTTCTTT; CDR3aa: CASTPDPYTEAFF
d_gene: -; v_gene: TRBV14; abundance: -; j_gene: TRBJ2-7; CDR3nt: TGTGCCAGCAGCCAAGGAGGGAATCGCGAGCAGTACTTC; CDR3aa: CASSQGGNREQYF
d_gene: -; v_gene: TRBV30; abundance: -; j_gene: TRBJ1-6; CDR3nt: TGTGCCTGGAGCCAAGGGACACCTAATTCACCCCTCCACTTT; CDR3aa: CAWSQGTPNSPLHF
d_gene: -; v_gene: TRBV28; abundance: -; j_gene: TRBJ2-7; CDR3nt: TGTGCCAGCAGCAATCACCGAGGGGTGGGTTTATCCTACGAGCAGTACTTC; CDR3aa: CASSNHRGVGLSYEQYF
d_gene: -; v_gene: TRBV30; abundance: once; j_gene: TRBJ2-1; CDR3nt: TGTGCCTGGAGGGGGCAGACCTACAATGAGCAGTTCTTC; CDR3aa: CAWRGQTYNEQFF
d_gene: -; v_gene: TRBV9; abundance: -; j_gene: TRBJ2-6; CDR3nt: TGTGCCAGCAGCGTAAGACTTACTGGGGCCAACGTCCTGACTTTC; CDR3aa: CASSVRLTGANVLTF
d_gene: TRBD2; v_gene: TRBV5-1; abundance: -; j_gene: TRBJ2-7; CDR3nt: TGCGCCAGCAGCTTGTCGATAGCGGGGGCCTCCCAGTACTTC; CDR3aa: CASSLSIAGASQYF
d_gene: TRBD1; v_gene: TRBV5-6; abundance: -; j_gene: TRBJ1-2; CDR3nt: TGTGCCACCTCCCAGGGGGTAGGTGGCTACACCTTC; CDR3aa: CATSQGVGGYTF